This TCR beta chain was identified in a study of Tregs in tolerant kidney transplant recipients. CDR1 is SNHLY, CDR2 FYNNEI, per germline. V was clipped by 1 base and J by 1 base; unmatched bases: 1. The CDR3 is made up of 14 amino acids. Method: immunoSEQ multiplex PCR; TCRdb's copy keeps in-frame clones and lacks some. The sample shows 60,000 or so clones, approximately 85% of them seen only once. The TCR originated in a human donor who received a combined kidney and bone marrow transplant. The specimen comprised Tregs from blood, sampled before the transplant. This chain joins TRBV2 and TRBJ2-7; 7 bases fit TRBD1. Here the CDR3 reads CASSEGQGSYEQYF. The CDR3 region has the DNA TGTGCCAGCAGTGAAGGACAGGGATCCTACGAGCAGTACTTC.